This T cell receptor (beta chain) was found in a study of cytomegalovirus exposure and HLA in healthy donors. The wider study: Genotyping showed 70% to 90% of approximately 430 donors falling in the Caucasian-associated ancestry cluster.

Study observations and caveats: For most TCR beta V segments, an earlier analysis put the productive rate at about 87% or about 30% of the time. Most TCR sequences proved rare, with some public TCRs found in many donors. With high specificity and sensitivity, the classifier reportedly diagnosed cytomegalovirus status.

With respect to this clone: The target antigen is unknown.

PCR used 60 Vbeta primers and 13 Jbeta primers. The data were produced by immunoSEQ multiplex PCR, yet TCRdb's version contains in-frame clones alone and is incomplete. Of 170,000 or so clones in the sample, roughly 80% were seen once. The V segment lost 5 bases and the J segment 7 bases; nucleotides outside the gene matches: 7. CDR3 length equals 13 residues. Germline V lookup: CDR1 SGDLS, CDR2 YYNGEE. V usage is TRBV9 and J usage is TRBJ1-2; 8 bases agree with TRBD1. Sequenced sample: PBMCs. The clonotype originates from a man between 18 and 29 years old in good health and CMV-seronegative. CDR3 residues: CASRADRVGGYTF. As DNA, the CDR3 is TGTGCCAGCAGAGCGGACAGGGTAGGTGGCTACACCTTC. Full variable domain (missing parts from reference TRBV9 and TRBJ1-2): DSGVTQTPKHLITATGQRVTLRCSPRSGDLSVYWYQQSLDQGLQFLIQYYNGEERAKGNILERFSAQQFPDLHSELNLSSLELGDSALYFCASRADRVGGYTFGSGTRLTVV.